A selection of T cell receptor beta chains follows, all from one sample in a study of shared clonotypes between healthy human individuals. Measured with immunoSEQ multiplex PCR; TCRdb has only the in-frame clones, and not every one. In the table there are 1.5 million to 2.5 million clones, approximately 94% of which are singletons. Source material: naive CD8+ T cells sorted from blood. The receptors here all came from a man younger than 35 in good health. The CDR3 runs from the conserved cysteine through the conserved F or W. The D gene is left open where the match is weak. A clone size is listed for some rows: how often the clone was seen (once, few, many), or a class if it is expanded.

v_gene	d_gene	j_gene	abundance	CDR3nt	CDR3aa
TRBV5-1	NA	TRBJ2-5	NA	TGCGCCAGCAGCCCCGACCTTCTACACCTCCGGGAGACCCAGTACTTC	CASSPDLLHLRETQYF
TRBV11-3	NA	TRBJ1-1	NA	TGTGCCAGCAGCCTTCCCCTGAGTGGCACTGAAGCTTTCTTT	CASSLPLSGTEAFF
TRBV6-1	NA	TRBJ2-1	NA	TGTGCCAGCCTTGCGGGATACAATGAGCAGTTCTTC	CASLAGYNEQFF
TRBV19	TRBD2	TRBJ2-2	NA	TGTGCCAGTAGTGTTCAGCGGGAGGGAACCGGGGAGCTGTTTTTT	CASSVQREGTGELFF
TRBV4-1	NA	TRBJ2-2	NA	TGCGCCAGCAGCCAAGGGGCGGAGGGAGTGGCCGGGGAGCTGTTTTTT	CASSQGAEGVAGELFF
TRBV5-1	NA	TRBJ2-5	NA	TGCGCCAGCAGTTCTTCCTGGGCAGGGATCATTGTGGAGACCCAGTACTTC	CASSSSWAGIIVETQYF
TRBV9	NA	TRBJ1-6	NA	TGTGCCAGCGGGGGGTCCTATAATTCACCCCTCCACTTT	CASGGSYNSPLHF
TRBV5-1	NA	TRBJ1-4	NA	TGCGCCAGCAGCTTGGAGCAACAGGGTGAAAAACTGTTTTTT	CASSLEQQGEKLFF
TRBV10-3	NA	TRBJ1-5	NA	TGTGCCATCAGTGAGGCAGATCAGCCCCAGCATTTT	CAISEADQPQHF
TRBV9	TRBD1	TRBJ1-4	NA	TGTGCCAGCAGCGTAGGGGGACAGGCCAGTGAAAAACTGTTTTTT	CASSVGGQASEKLFF
TRBV30	NA	TRBJ2-1	NA	TGTGCCTGGAGTGTAGGCGAGCAGTTCTTC	CAWSVGEQFF
TRBV28	NA	TRBJ2-4	NA	TGTGCCAGCAGTTTCGAGGCAGGCGGAACCAAAAACATTCAGTACTTC	CASSFEAGGTKNIQYF
TRBV7-9	NA	TRBJ1-4	NA	TGTGCCAGCAGCTTAGGAGGTTCTAATGAAAAACTGTTTTTT	CASSLGGSNEKLFF
TRBV7-6	TRBD1	TRBJ2-3	NA	TGTGCCAGCAGCTCCGGGACAGGGGGCCGCACAGATACGCAGTATTTT	CASSSGTGGRTDTQYF
TRBV4-1	NA	TRBJ2-3	NA	TGCGCCAGCAGACCCCTGTTCGGGAGCACAGATACGCAGTATTTT	CASRPLFGSTDTQYF
TRBV30	NA	TRBJ1-2	NA	TGTGCCTGGACTGATGGTAACTATGGCTACACCTTC	CAWTDGNYGYTF
TRBV4-1	NA	TRBJ2-2	few	TGCGCCAGCAGCCAAGAGGGACTCAACACCGGGGAGCTGTTTTTT	CASSQEGLNTGELFF
TRBV27	NA	TRBJ2-1	NA	TGTGCCAGCAGTTTATCGGCGGGGCTGTCCTACAATGAGCAGTTCTTC	CASSLSAGLSYNEQFF
TRBV6-5	TRBD2	TRBJ2-3	NA	TGTGCCACCCCTAGACTAGCGGGATGCACAGATACGCAGTATTTT	CATPRLAGCTDTQYF
TRBV27	NA	TRBJ2-7	NA	TGTGCCAGCAGTTTAAGAGACCGGGTCTACGAGCAGTACTTC	CASSLRDRVYEQYF
TRBV27	TRBD1	TRBJ1-4	NA	TGTGCCAGCAGTTTTCTAAGGGGGCGGGTAGAAAAACTGTTTTTT	CASSFLRGRVEKLFF
TRBV21-1	NA	TRBJ2-4	NA	TGTGCCAGCAGCAAAGGTTGGGGTGGCAAAAACATTCAGTACTTC	CASSKGWGGKNIQYF
TRBV6-5	TRBD1	TRBJ2-3	NA	TGTGCCAGCAGTTACACGACAGGGGTAGGCACAGATACGCAGTATTTT	CASSYTTGVGTDTQYF
TRBV4-1	NA	TRBJ2-1	NA	TGCGCCAGCAGCCCTCGCTCCTACAATGAGCAGTTCTTC	CASSPRSYNEQFF
TRBV6-1	NA	TRBJ2-7	NA	TGTGCCAGCATTTACGGGGACGAGCAGTACTTC	CASIYGDEQYF
TRBV4-3	TRBD2	TRBJ2-7	NA	TGCGCCAGCAGCCAATCCCTAGCGGGCCTCTCCTACGAGCAGTACTTC	CASSQSLAGLSYEQYF
TRBV7-9	TRBD2	TRBJ2-7	NA	TGTGCCAGCAGCTTGGAACTAGCGGGATTCGTTTTGTACTTC	CASSLELAGFVLYF
TRBV27	NA	TRBJ1-5	few	TGTGCCAGCGATCACACCATTCATAGCAATCAGCCCCAGCATTTT	CASDHTIHSNQPQHF
TRBV28	TRBD1	TRBJ1-1	NA	TGTGCCAGCAGCCTTGACAGGGTGTCCACTGAAGCTTTCTTT	CASSLDRVSTEAFF
TRBV13	NA	TRBJ2-5	NA	TGTGCCAGCAGCAACCTCGAGGAGACCCAGTACTTC	CASSNLEETQYF
TRBV2	NA	TRBJ1-4	NA	TGTGCCAGCAGGGCAGCAACTAATGAAAAACTGTTTTTT	CASRAATNEKLFF
TRBV28	NA	TRBJ2-7	once	TGTGCCAGCAGTTTAATCACTGGAGGGGAAGGGGCCTACGAGCAGTACTTC	CASSLITGGEGAYEQYF
TRBV27	TRBD2	TRBJ2-2	NA	TGTGCCAGCAGTTTAGGGCTAGCGGGAGTATCGACCGGGGAGCTGTTTTTT	CASSLGLAGVSTGELFF
TRBV4-1	NA	TRBJ2-1	NA	TGCGCCAGCAGCCAAGATCTAAATGAGCAGTTCTTC	CASSQDLNEQFF
TRBV11-3	TRBD1	TRBJ1-3	NA	TGTGCCAGCAGCTTATCCGGACAGGGGGCAAGTGGAAACACCATATATTTT	CASSLSGQGASGNTIYF
TRBV9	NA	TRBJ2-1	once	TGTGCCAGCAGCGTAGGGGGCAGCACAGGGCAGTTCTTC	CASSVGGSTGQFF
TRBV14	NA	TRBJ1-2	NA	TGTGCCAGCAGCCAAGATCTGGGGGCGCTCACCTATGGCTACACCTTC	CASSQDLGALTYGYTF
TRBV29-1	TRBD2	TRBJ2-7	NA	TGCAGCGTCGCCGGTAGCGGGAGGGGAGACGAGCAGTACTTC	CSVAGSGRGDEQYF
TRBV19	NA	TRBJ1-1	NA	TGTGCCAGTAGTATCGGCCAGGCGAACACTGAAGCTTTCTTT	CASSIGQANTEAFF
TRBV21-1	NA	TRBJ2-7	NA	TGTGCCAGCAGCAAATTAAGACAGGGGGACTACGAGCAGTACTTC	CASSKLRQGDYEQYF
TRBV6-1	NA	TRBJ1-5	once	TGTGCCAGCAGTGAATTAACAGGTAATCAGCCCCAGCATTTT	CASSELTGNQPQHF
TRBV6-5	NA	TRBJ2-2	NA	TGTGCCAGCAGACGCCTTCTAGAGTCCTACGGGGAGCTGTTTTTT	CASRRLLESYGELFF
TRBV7-8	TRBD1	TRBJ2-7	once	TGTGCCAGCAGCTTAGCGAGGACAGGGTTCGAGCAGTACTTC	CASSLARTGFEQYF
TRBV27	NA	TRBJ2-5	NA	TGTGCCAGCAGTCCCACGACAGCGTTCGAGACCCAGTACTTC	CASSPTTAFETQYF
TRBV5-1	TRBD1	TRBJ2-1	NA	TGCGCCAGCAGCCCGGGGACAGGGACCAATGAGCAGTTCTTC	CASSPGTGTNEQFF